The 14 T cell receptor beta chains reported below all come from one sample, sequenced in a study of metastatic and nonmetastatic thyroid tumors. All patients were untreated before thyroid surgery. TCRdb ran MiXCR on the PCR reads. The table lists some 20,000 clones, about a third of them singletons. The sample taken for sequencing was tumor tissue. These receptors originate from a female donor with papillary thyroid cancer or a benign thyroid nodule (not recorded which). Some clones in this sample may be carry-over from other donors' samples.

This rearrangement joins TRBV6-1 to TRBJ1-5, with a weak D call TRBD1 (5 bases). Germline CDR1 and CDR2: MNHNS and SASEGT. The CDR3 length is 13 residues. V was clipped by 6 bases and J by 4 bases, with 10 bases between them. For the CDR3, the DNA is TGTGCCAGCAGAACGGGACTGAATCAGCCCCAGCATTTT. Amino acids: CASRTGLNQPQHF.

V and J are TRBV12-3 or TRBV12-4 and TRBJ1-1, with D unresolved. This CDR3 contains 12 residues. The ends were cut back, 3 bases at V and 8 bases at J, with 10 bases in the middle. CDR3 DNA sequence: TGTGCCAGCAGTTTGGGCCCACACGAAGCTTTCTTT. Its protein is CASSLGPHEAFF.

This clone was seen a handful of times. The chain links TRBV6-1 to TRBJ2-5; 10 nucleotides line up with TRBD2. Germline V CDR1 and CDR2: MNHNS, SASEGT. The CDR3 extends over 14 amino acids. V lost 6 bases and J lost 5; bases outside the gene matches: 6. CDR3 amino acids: CASRPGLAYETQYF. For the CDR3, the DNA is TGTGCCAGCAGGCCGGGACTAGCGTACGAGACCCAGTACTTC.

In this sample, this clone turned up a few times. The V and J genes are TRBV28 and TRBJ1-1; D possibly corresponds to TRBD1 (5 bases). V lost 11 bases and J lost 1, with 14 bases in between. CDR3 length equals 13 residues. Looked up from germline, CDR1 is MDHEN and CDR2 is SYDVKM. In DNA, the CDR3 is TGTGCCGGCACCTTCGGGACGAACACTGAAGCTTTCTTT. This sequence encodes CAGTFGTNTEAFF.

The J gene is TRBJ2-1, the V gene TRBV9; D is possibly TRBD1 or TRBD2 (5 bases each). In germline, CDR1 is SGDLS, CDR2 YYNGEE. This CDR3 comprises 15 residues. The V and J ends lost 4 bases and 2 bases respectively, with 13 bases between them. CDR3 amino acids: CASSSRDAPYNEQFF. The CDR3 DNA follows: TGTGCCAGCAGCAGCCGGGACGCCCCCTACAATGAGCAGTTCTTC. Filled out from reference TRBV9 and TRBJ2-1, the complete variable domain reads DSGVTQTPKHLITATGQRVTLRCSPRSGDLSVYWYQQSLDQGLQFLIQYYNGEERAKGNILERFSAQQFPDLHSELNLSSLELGDSALYFCASSSRDAPYNEQFFGPGTRLTVL.

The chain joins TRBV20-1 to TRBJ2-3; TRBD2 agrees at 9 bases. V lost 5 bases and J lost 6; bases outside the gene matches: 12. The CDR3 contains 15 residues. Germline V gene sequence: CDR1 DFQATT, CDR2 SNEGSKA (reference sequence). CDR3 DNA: TGCAGTGCTGGGGCCCCGCTAGCGGGAATTGATACGCAGTATTTT. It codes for CSAGAPLAGIDTQYF.

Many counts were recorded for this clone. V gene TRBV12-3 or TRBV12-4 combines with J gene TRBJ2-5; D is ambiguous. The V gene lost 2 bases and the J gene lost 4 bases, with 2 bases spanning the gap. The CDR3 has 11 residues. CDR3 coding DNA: TGTGCCAGCAGTTTAAGAGAGACCCAGTACTTC. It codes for CASSLRETQYF.

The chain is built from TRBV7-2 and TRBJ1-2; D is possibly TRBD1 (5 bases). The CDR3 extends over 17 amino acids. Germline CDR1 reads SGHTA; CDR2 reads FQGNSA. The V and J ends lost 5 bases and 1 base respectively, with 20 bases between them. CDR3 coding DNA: TGTGCCAGCAGCGGAGCGAAATGGGACGGGATTAACTATGGCTACACCTTC. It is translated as CASSGAKWDGINYGYTF.

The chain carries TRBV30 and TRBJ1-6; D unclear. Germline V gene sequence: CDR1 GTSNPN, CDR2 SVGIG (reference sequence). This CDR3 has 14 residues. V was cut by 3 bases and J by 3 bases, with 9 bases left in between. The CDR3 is CAWSPANYNSPLHF. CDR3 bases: TGTGCCTGGAGCCCTGCAAACTATAATTCACCCCTCCACTTT. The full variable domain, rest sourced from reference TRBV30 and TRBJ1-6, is SQTIHQWPATLVQPVGSPLSLECTVEGTSNPNLYWYRQAAGRGLQLLFYSVGIGQISSEVPQNLSASRPQDRQFILSSKKLLLSDSGFYLCAWSPANYNSPLHFGNGTRLTVT.

The DNA for the CDR3 is TGTGCCAGCAGTTACGGCGAGGGGCAGTACTTC. This encodes CASSYGEGQYF. V gene TRBV6-6 combines with J gene TRBJ2-5; perhaps D is TRBD1 or TRBD2 (5 bases each). The germline V gene has CDR1 MNHNY and CDR2 SVGAGI (reference sequence). The CDR3 has 11 residues. V was cut by 2 bases and J by 11 bases, with 9 bases left in between.

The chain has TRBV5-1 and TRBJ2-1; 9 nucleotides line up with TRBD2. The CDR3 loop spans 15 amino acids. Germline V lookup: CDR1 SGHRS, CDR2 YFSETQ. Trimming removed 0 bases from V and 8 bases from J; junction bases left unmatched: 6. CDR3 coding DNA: TGCGCCAGCAGCTTGGTAGCGGGAGCTAACGATGAGCAGTTCTTC. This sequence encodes CASSLVAGANDEQFF.

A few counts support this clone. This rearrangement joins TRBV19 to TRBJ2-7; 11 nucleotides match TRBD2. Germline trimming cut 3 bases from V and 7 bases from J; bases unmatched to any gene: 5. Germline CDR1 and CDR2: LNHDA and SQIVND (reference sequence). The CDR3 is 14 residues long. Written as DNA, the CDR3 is TGTGCCAGTAGTATGGTCCTAGCGGGAGGAGAGCAGTACTTC. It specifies CASSMVLAGGEQYF.

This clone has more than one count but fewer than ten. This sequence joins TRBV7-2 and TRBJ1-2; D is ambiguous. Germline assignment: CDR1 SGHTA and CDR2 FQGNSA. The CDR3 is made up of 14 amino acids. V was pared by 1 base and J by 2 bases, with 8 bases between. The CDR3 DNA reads TGTGCCAGCAGCTTAGGCCCACAAAACTATGGCTACACCTTC. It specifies CASSLGPQNYGYTF. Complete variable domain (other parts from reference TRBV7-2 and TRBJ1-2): GAGVSQSPSNKVTEKGKDVELRCDPISGHTALYWYRQSLGQGLEFLIYFQGNSAPDKSGLPSDRFSAERTGGSVSTLTIQRTQQEDSAVYLCASSLGPQNYGYTFGSGTRLTVV.

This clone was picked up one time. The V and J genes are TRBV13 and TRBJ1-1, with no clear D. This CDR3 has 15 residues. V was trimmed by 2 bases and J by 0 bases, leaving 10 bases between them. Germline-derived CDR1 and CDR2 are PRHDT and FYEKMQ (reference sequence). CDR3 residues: CASSLKQLMNTEAFF. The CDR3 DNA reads TGTGCCAGCAGCTTAAAACAACTCATGAACACTGAAGCTTTCTTT.